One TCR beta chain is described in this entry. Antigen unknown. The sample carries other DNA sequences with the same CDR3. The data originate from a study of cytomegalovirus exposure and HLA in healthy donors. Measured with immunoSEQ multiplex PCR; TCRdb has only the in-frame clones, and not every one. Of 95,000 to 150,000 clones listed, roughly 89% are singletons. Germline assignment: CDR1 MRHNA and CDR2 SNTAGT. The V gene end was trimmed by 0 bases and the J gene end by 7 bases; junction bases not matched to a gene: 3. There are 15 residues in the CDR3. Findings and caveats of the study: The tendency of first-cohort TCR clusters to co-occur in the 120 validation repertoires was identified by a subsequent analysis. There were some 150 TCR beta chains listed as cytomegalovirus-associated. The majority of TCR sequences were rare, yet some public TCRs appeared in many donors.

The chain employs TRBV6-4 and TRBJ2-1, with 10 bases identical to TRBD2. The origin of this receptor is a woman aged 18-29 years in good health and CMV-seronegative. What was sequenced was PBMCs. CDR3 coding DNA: TGTGCCAGCAGTGACTCGAGCGGGGGGGCGAATGAGCAGTTCTTC. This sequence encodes CASSDSSGGANEQFF.